The 25 T cell receptor beta chains presented below share a single source sample, sequenced in a study of T cells after yellow fever vaccination. TCRdb reprocessed the 5' RACE reads with MiXCR, giving one entry per CDR3 protein. The repertoire consists of about 340,000 distinct CDR3 sequences, with approximately 12% occurring once and the leading ten covering 3.2%. Sequences were derived from CD4+ T cells sorted from PBMCs, sampled 15 days after the yellow fever booster vaccination. The receptor source for this set is a man aged 18 to 35 who received the YFV17D yellow fever vaccine.

The genes are TRBV10-1 and TRBJ2-7, with D possibly being TRBD1 or TRBD2 (5 bases each). V gave up 10 bases and J gave up 6 bases, with 28 bases separating them. The CDR3 length is 16 residues. Germline V CDR1 and CDR2: WNHNN, SYGVQD (reference sequence). This CDR3 is CATGVGTVEREVEQYV. The CDR3 DNA reads as TGCGCCACCGGGGTCGGGACGGTGGAACGTGAGGTCGAGCAGTACGTC.

The gene calls are TRBV5-4 and TRBJ1-2, with TRBD1 as a possible D gene (5 bases). In germline, CDR1 is SGHNT, CDR2 YYREEE (reference sequence). The ends were cut back, 4 bases at V and 4 bases at J, with 8 bases in the middle. The length of the CDR3 is 12 residues. The CDR3 bases are TGTGCCAGCAGCACTGACAGCTATGGCTACACCTTC. This translates into CASSTDSYGYTF.

The rearrangement joins TRBV7-8 to TRBJ2-7; no definite D call. The CDR3 is made up of 14 amino acids. Trimming removed 4 bases from V and 3 bases from J, with 13 bases in between. Per germline, CDR1 SGHVS and CDR2 FQNEAQ. As DNA, the CDR3 is TGTGCCAGCAGCTCAGGTACCAGTATCTACGAGCAGTACTTC. Translated: CASSSGTSIYEQYF.

The J gene is TRBJ2-2, the V gene TRBV5-4, with D perhaps matching TRBD1 (6 bases). CDR1 and CDR2 (germline): SGHNT, YYREEE (reference sequence). Trimming pared 1 base from V and 13 bases from J, leaving 8 bases between. The length of the CDR3 is 11 residues. CDR3 coding DNA: TGTGCCAGCAGCTTGCAGGGGCGGCTGTTTTTT. As protein: CASSLQGRLFF.

This clonotype has at least ten counts. The chain joins TRBV30 to TRBJ2-5; a weak D match, TRBD2 (6 bases). This CDR3 is built from 13 residues. Germline V gene data show CDR1 as GTSNPN and CDR2 as SVGIG (reference sequence). The V end lost 4 bases, the J end lost 5 bases, and 14 bases lay between the germline ends. In nucleotides, the CDR3 is TGTGCCTGGACCCCTTTTGGGAGGGAGACCCAGTACTTC. Translated: CAWTPFGRETQYF.

This clonotype was seen ten or more times. The chain recombines TRBV25-1 with TRBJ2-4; the match to TRBD2 covers 10 bases. J gave up 8 bases and V 3 bases, and 10 bases lay outside the gene matches. In germline, CDR1 is MGHDK, CDR2 SYGVNS. This CDR3 contains 16 residues. CDR3 amino acids: CASSEVAGGFFYIQYF. In DNA, the CDR3 is TGTGCCAGCAGTGAGGTAGCGGGGGGTTTTTTTTACATTCAGTACTTC.

The V call is TRBV30, the J call TRBJ2-1; D unresolved. Trimming stripped 0 bases from V and 7 bases from J, with 7 bases between. This CDR3 spans 12 amino acids. Germline V gives CDR1 GTSNPN, CDR2 SVGIG (reference sequence). CDR3 sequence (DNA): TGTGCCTGGAGTGTACAAGGGAATGAGCAGTTCTTC. Translation: CAWSVQGNEQFF.

The chain joins TRBV27 to TRBJ1-6; TRBD1 is a possible D gene (5 bases). This CDR3 has 14 amino acids. With 8 bases removed from V and 9 bases from J, the gap between germline ends came to 17 bases. CDR1 and CDR2 from the germline V gene are MNHEY and SMNVEV (reference sequence). This CDR3 is CASSKPGGSSPLHF. CDR3 sequence (DNA): TGTGCCAGCTCCAAACCGGGGGGGAGTTCACCCCTCCACTTT.

This clonotype was recorded a few times. The V gene is TRBV5-5, the J gene TRBJ2-2; D possibly corresponds to TRBD1 (5 bases). The CDR3 length is 16 residues. The V gene lost 3 bases and the J gene lost 2 bases, with 14 bases spanning the gap. The germline V gene has CDR1 SGHKS and CDR2 YYEKEE (reference sequence). The CDR3 nucleotides read TGTGCCAGCAGCTCACAGGCTCCGACCAACACCGGGGAGCTGTTTTTT. Translated: CASSSQAPTNTGELFF.

This clonotype has just a few counts. The chain links TRBV7-2 to TRBJ1-5, with D maybe TRBD1 (5 bases). CDR3 length: 13 residues. V lost 2 bases and J lost 15, with 17 bases in between. Germline V CDR1 and CDR2: SGHTA, FQGNSA. The CDR3 DNA follows: TGTGCCAGCAGCTTATCAGGGACCCCCGGGCGGCATTTT. Translated: CASSLSGTPGRHF.

This clonotype was seen more than once but under ten times. The chain joins TRBV4-1 to TRBJ2-5, with 11 bases fitting TRBD2. The CDR3 covers 20 residues. Looked up from germline, CDR1 is MGHRA and CDR2 is YSYEKL. V was clipped by 0 bases and J by 0 bases; unmatched bases: 12. Written as DNA, the CDR3 is TGCGCCAGCAGCCAAGAGGACCCTAGCGGGGGGCCTACCTACCAAGAGACCCAGTACTTC. Its protein is CASSQEDPSGGPTYQETQYF.

This clonotype was picked up a small number of times. The rearrangement uses TRBV24-1 and TRBJ2-3; 9 bases map to TRBD1. With V trimmed by 4 bases and J by 9 bases, 10 bases remained unmatched. Per germline, CDR1 KGHDR and CDR2 SFDVKD. The CDR3 covers 15 residues. This CDR3 is CATSDPRTGATTQYF. CDR3 DNA: TGTGCCACCAGTGACCCTCGGACAGGGGCCACGACGCAGTATTTT.

This clonotype appeared many times. This chain links TRBV5-1 with TRBJ2-5, with a tentative D call TRBD1 (5 bases). Germline CDR1 reads SGHRS; CDR2 reads YFSETQ. Trimming removed 2 bases at V and 5 bases at J, with 10 bases between. The CDR3 sequence is 13 residues long. The CDR3 loop is CASSFDSWETQYF. In DNA, the CDR3 is TGCGCCAGCAGCTTCGACAGTTGGGAGACCCAGTACTTC.

The rearrangement joins TRBV5-1 to TRBJ2-5, with TRBD2 matching over 8 bases. Per the germline V gene, CDR1 is SGHRS and CDR2 is YFSETQ. The V and J ends lost 5 bases and 1 base, in that order; junction bases with no gene match: 16. There are 18 residues in the CDR3. CDR3: CASSSTGTSRGGQETQYF. The CDR3 nucleotides read TGCGCCAGCAGTTCGACCGGGACTAGTAGAGGGGGCCAAGAGACCCAGTACTTC.

The gene calls are TRBV2 and TRBJ2-7, with 7 bases that match TRBD2. CDR3 length: 14 residues. V trimming: 4 bases; J trimming: 0 bases; junction bases outside the gene matches: 3. Per germline, CDR1 SNHLY and CDR2 FYNNEI. CDR3 sequence reads: CASSASGVSYEQYF. CDR3 DNA: TGTGCCAGCAGTGCCAGCGGGGTCTCCTACGAGCAGTACTTC.

Here the CDR3 reads CASKEQLGLLETQYF. The CDR3, as DNA: TGTGCCAGCAAGGAACAGCTCGGCTTGTTGGAGACCCAGTACTTC. This chain connects TRBV12-3 or TRBV12-4 to TRBJ2-5, with D unclear. This CDR3 spans 15 amino acids. With 7 bases removed from V and 5 bases from J, the gap between germline ends came to 20 bases.

This clonotype has just a few counts. The J gene is TRBJ1-6, the V gene TRBV18, with D maybe TRBD1 (5 bases). The CDR3 consists of 13 residues. V lost 6 bases, J lost 17 bases, and 20 bases lay in between. Germline V CDR1 and CDR2: KGHSH, LQKENI. In nucleotides, the CDR3 is TGTGCCAGCTCTAGCGCAGGGCAGTACGAGATCCACTTT. As protein: CASSSAGQYEIHF.

This clonotype appeared many times. The V and J genes are TRBV7-9 and TRBJ2-3; TRBD1 might be the D (6 bases). Deletions cut 5 bases from V and 0 bases from J, with 9 bases between. Germline V gene data show CDR1 as SEHNR and CDR2 as FQNEAQ (reference sequence). This CDR3 is built from 14 residues. The CDR3 loop reads CASSRTASTDTQYF. For the CDR3, the DNA is TGTGCCAGCAGCCGGACAGCTAGCACAGATACGCAGTATTTT.

This clonotype was seen only a few times. The chain recombines TRBV7-2 with TRBJ2-1, with D possibly TRBD1 on 5 matching bases. CDR3 length: 14 amino acids. V was trimmed by 3 bases and J by 9 bases, leaving 15 bases between them. Germline V gene sequence: CDR1 SGHTA, CDR2 FQGNSA. CDR3 amino acids: CASSFRVSGPEQFF. The CDR3 DNA reads TGTGCCAGCAGCTTCAGGGTTTCGGGTCCTGAGCAGTTCTTC.

This clonotype occurred a few times. The V call is TRBV20-1, the J call TRBJ1-5; D is unresolved. In germline, CDR1 is DFQATT, CDR2 SNEGSKA (reference sequence). Trimming cost V 3 bases and J 0 bases, with 9 bases left between them. The length of the CDR3 is 14 residues. CDR3 residues: CSASSQVSNQPQHF. CDR3 DNA sequence: TGCAGTGCTAGCTCACAAGTTAGCAATCAGCCCCAGCATTTT.

The chain recombines TRBV5-1 with TRBJ2-3; TRBD2 aligns across 8 bases. The CDR3 is 16 amino acids. CDR1 and CDR2 (germline): SGHRS, YFSETQ. V lost 0 bases to trimming and J lost 0 bases; unmatched junction nucleotides: 3. This CDR3 is CASSLDGGASTDTQYF. CDR3 sequence (DNA): TGCGCCAGCAGCTTGGACGGGGGGGCTAGCACAGATACGCAGTATTTT.

There are a few counts of this clonotype. The chain links TRBV3-1 to TRBJ2-3, with D perhaps assigned TRBD1 or TRBD2 (6 bases each). The V end lost 4 bases, the J end lost 7 bases, and 18 bases lay between the germline ends. From germline, CDR1 is LGHDT and CDR2 YNNKEL (reference sequence). The CDR3 loop spans 15 amino acids. CDR3 protein: CASSPPQSGANTQYF. The CDR3 nucleotides read TGTGCCAGCAGCCCCCCCCAGTCGGGGGCGAATACGCAGTATTTT.

The chain joins TRBV5-1 to TRBJ1-1; D not certain. Germline loops: CDR1 SGHRS, CDR2 YFSETQ. There are 15 residues in the CDR3. V lost 4 bases and J lost 0, with 13 bases in between. CDR3 DNA sequence: TGCGCCAGCAGCGCCCAAACGGATATGAACACTGAAGCTTTCTTT. This translates into CASSAQTDMNTEAFF.

This clonotype was recorded a few times. The chain recombines TRBV12-3 or TRBV12-4 with TRBJ1-2, with 7 bases that match TRBD1. The CDR3 is 13 residues long. V gave up 5 bases and J gave up 4 bases; unmatched junction bases: 4. The CDR3 DNA follows: TGTGCCAGCAGTACGGGACAGATCTATGGCTACACCTTC. The encoded protein is CASSTGQIYGYTF.

Only a few counts were recorded for this clonotype. J is TRBJ2-1 and V is TRBV3-1; unclear D gene. The CDR3 length is 15 residues. Germline V lookup: CDR1 LGHDT, CDR2 YNNKEL (reference sequence). Trimming pared 6 bases from V and 9 bases from J, leaving 21 bases between. The CDR3 loop is CASRDPLGRASEQFF. CDR3 in DNA: TGTGCCAGCAGAGATCCCTTGGGAAGGGCAAGTGAGCAGTTCTTC.